This is a list of T cell receptor beta chains from one sample in a study of cytomegalovirus exposure and HLA in healthy donors. The protocol was immunoSEQ multiplex PCR, while the TCRdb copy is restricted to in-frame clones and leaves out a portion. This sample contains 150,000 to 200,000 clones. Sequencing was done on a sample of PBMCs. The source is a woman in her late teens or twenties in good health and CMV-seropositive. Each CDR3 is given with its conserved first and last residue. Fields, in order: CDR3 protein, J gene, V gene.

CDR3aa: CASSPGQIGYTF
j_gene: TRBJ1-2
v_gene: TRBV6-6

CDR3aa: CASSLAPDTEAFF
j_gene: TRBJ1-1
v_gene: TRBV5-4

CDR3aa: CASGIQGATGNTIYF
j_gene: TRBJ1-3
v_gene: TRBV12-5

CDR3aa: CARKTGGAIHYGYTF
j_gene: TRBJ1-2
v_gene: TRBV2

CDR3aa: CASSLVERSPLHF
j_gene: TRBJ1-6
v_gene: TRBV7-2

CDR3aa: CASGDSYWQYF
j_gene: TRBJ2-7
v_gene: TRBV19

CDR3aa: CASARSRQGGHTEAFF
j_gene: TRBJ1-1
v_gene: TRBV2

CDR3aa: CASSFKTSGGPADTQYF
j_gene: TRBJ2-3
v_gene: TRBV5-4

CDR3aa: CASSYGLAGETQYF
j_gene: TRBJ2-5
v_gene: TRBV5-1

CDR3aa: CASSLRAGGYGYTF
j_gene: TRBJ1-2
v_gene: TRBV27

CDR3aa: CASSPFVQEEGPQHF
j_gene: TRBJ1-5
v_gene: TRBV18

CDR3aa: CASSLDRVNTEAFF
j_gene: TRBJ1-1
v_gene: TRBV7-9

CDR3aa: CASSQDGRYTGELFF
j_gene: TRBJ2-2
v_gene: TRBV4-3

CDR3aa: CAISWTSGGTNTGELFF
j_gene: TRBJ2-2
v_gene: TRBV10-3

CDR3aa: CAISEPGTPYSYNEQFF
j_gene: TRBJ2-1
v_gene: TRBV10-3

CDR3aa: CAVDPRARVVYSNEQFF
j_gene: TRBJ2-1
v_gene: TRBV7-9

CDR3aa: CASSYSDGKLFF
j_gene: TRBJ2-2
v_gene: TRBV6-6

CDR3aa: CASSDSSLGTGRSTDTQYF
j_gene: TRBJ2-3
v_gene: TRBV5-1

CDR3aa: CASSLDGGGSGETQYF
j_gene: TRBJ2-5
v_gene: TRBV7-2